Presented here are 21 T cell receptor beta chains from one specimen sequenced in a study of CD8 T cells in Susac syndrome. cDNA came from about 0.46 to 1 ug RNA primed by random hexamers. TCRdb reanalysed the immunoSEQ multiplex PCR reads using MiXCR and keeps one entry per CDR3 protein. The sample includes 120,000 or so distinct CDR3 sequences, around 94% of them seen just once. Sequencing was done on a sample of CD8+ T cells from PBMCs. Receptors were obtained from a human donor with Susac syndrome.

This chain links TRBV5-6 with TRBJ2-5; 9 bases line up with TRBD2. CDR3 length: 16 residues. Germline V CDR1 and CDR2: SGHDT, YYEEEE. Trimming cost V 0 bases and J 1 base; bases outside gene matches: 4. CDR3 nucleotide sequence: TGTGCCAGCAGCTTGGTGTCTAGCGGGGTCCAAGAGACCCAGTACTTC. Its protein is CASSLVSSGVQETQYF.

This chain connects TRBV7-2 to TRBJ2-7; TRBD2 aligns across 13 bases. This CDR3 region has 15 residues. CDR1 is SGHTA, CDR2 FQGNSA, per germline. The V and J ends lost 0 bases and 7 bases, in that order; junction bases with no gene match: 3. The CDR3 loop is CASSLARTSGSEQYF. CDR3 DNA sequence: TGTGCCAGCAGCTTAGCTAGGACTAGCGGGAGTGAGCAGTACTTC.

This clonotype was observed a single time. The chain is built from TRBV29-1 and TRBJ2-5; the D call may be TRBD1 or TRBD2 (5 bases each). CDR3 length: 13 amino acids. Looked up from germline, CDR1 is SQVTM and CDR2 is ANQGSEA. Trimming stripped 2 bases from V and 4 bases from J, with 11 bases between. CDR3 protein: CSVEWGSGETQYF. CDR3 DNA sequence: TGCAGCGTTGAATGGGGGTCTGGAGAGACCCAGTACTTC.

The rearrangement links TRBV3-1 to TRBJ2-1; 10 bases line up with TRBD1. CDR1 and CDR2 (germline): LGHDT, YNNKEL (reference sequence). The CDR3 covers 15 residues. The junction had 5 bases not matched to a gene; V was cut back by 4 bases and J by 5 bases. CDR3 coding DNA: TGTGCCAGCAGCCCCCCCGGGACAGGGGACAATGAGCAGTTCTTC. It specifies CASSPPGTGDNEQFF.

V gene TRBV19 combines with J gene TRBJ2-5; TRBD2 is a possible D gene (5 bases). Trimming left V 0 bases short and J 1 base short, with 9 bases between. The length of the CDR3 is 15 residues. Germline-derived CDR1 and CDR2 are LNHDA and SQIVND (reference sequence). The CDR3 sequence: CASSIDPGIQETQYF. The DNA for the CDR3 is TGTGCCAGTAGTATAGATCCGGGGATCCAAGAGACCCAGTACTTC. The whole variable domain, filled in from reference TRBV19 and TRBJ2-5, reads DGGITQSPKYLFRKEGQNVTLSCEQNLNHDAMYWYRQDPGQGLRLIYYSQIVNDFQKGDIAEGYSVSREKKESFPLTVTSAQKNPTAFYLCASSIDPGIQETQYFGPGTRLLVL.

The chain recombines TRBV7-2 with TRBJ2-2; D is perhaps TRBD1 or TRBD2 (5 bases each). The germline CDR1 and CDR2 sequences are SGHTA and FQGNSA. Trimming removed 5 bases at V and 6 bases at J, with 10 bases between. The CDR3 loop spans 13 amino acids. Here the CDR3 reads CASSPLGAGELFF. The CDR3 region has the DNA TGTGCCAGCAGCCCGCTGGGGGCCGGGGAGCTGTTTTTT.

This clonotype came up a few times. The rearrangement joins TRBV16 to TRBJ2-7, with D possibly matching TRBD2 (6 bases). CDR3 length: 16 residues. V was clipped by 0 bases and J by 7 bases, with 19 bases between them. Germline CDR1 KGHSY, CDR2 FQNENV. In DNA form, the CDR3 reads TGTGCCAGCAGCCAATCGAGTTGGAGTCACCGGGGGGAGCAGTACTTC. Encoded protein: CASSQSSWSHRGEQYF.

The CDR3 sequence is CASSLGPGDTEAFF. CDR3 nucleotides: TGTGCCAGCAGCTTAGGCCCAGGTGACACTGAAGCTTTCTTT. The chain recombines TRBV13 with TRBJ1-1; no clear D. This CDR3 contains 14 residues. Germline V CDR1 and CDR2: PRHDT, FYEKMQ (reference sequence). V was trimmed by 0 bases and J by 3 bases, leaving 8 bases between them.

This chain joins TRBV20-1 and TRBJ2-7; no clear D. The germline V gene has CDR1 DFQATT and CDR2 SNEGSKA (reference sequence). V was shortened by 1 base and J by 4 bases, with 11 bases between the two germline ends. This CDR3 spans 13 amino acids. The CDR3 region has the DNA TGCAGTGCTAGAGTCCGTTCCACTTACGAGCAGTACTTC. This sequence encodes CSARVRSTYEQYF.

The chain joins TRBV4-3 to TRBJ2-7; the D gene is possibly TRBD1 (6 bases). Germline V gene sequence: CDR1 LGHNA, CDR2 YSLEER. Trimming stripped 3 bases from V and 3 bases from J, with 12 bases between. The length of the CDR3 is 14 residues. The CDR3 loop is CASSQHRDNYEQYF. DNA for the CDR3: TGCGCCAGCAGCCAGCACCGGGACAACTACGAGCAGTACTTC.

This clonotype occurred once. V and J are TRBV9 and TRBJ1-2; D unresolved. The germline V gene encodes CDR1 SGDLS and CDR2 YYNGEE. V lost 7 bases and J lost 5, with 15 bases in between. The CDR3 has 13 amino acids. CDR3 bases: TGTGCCAGCGCAAGAACCAGTGGTTATGGCTACACCTTC. It specifies CASARTSGYGYTF.

The chain combines TRBV12-3 or TRBV12-4 with TRBJ2-4; D remains ambiguous. The CDR3 covers 13 residues. V was trimmed by 3 bases and J by 7 bases, leaving 10 bases between them. The CDR3 bases are TGTGCCAGCAGTTTTGGGCAGTCTAACATTCAGTACTTC. Translation: CASSFGQSNIQYF.

The rearrangement uses TRBV7-9 and TRBJ1-6; tentatively, D is TRBD1 (5 bases). V lost 4 bases and J 0 bases, leaving 7 bases between the germline ends. The CDR3 covers 15 residues. Germline V gives CDR1 SEHNR, CDR2 FQNEAQ (reference sequence). DNA for the CDR3: TGTGCCAGCAGCTCAGGGAGCTCCTATAATTCACCCCTCCACTTT. Its protein is CASSSGSSYNSPLHF.

This rearrangement joins TRBV27 to TRBJ1-6, with TRBD1 identical over 7 bases. In germline, CDR1 is MNHEY, CDR2 SMNVEV (reference sequence). The ends lost 5 bases at V and 7 bases at J; junction bases unmatched: 5. This CDR3 contains 14 residues. In DNA form, the CDR3 reads TGTGCCAGCAGTCAGGACAGGTCGAATTCACCCCTCCACTTT. Protein: CASSQDRSNSPLHF.

The V call is TRBV30, the J call TRBJ1-2, with 9 bases aligning to TRBD1. V was pared by 2 bases and J by 6 bases, with 7 bases of the junction left unmatched. The CDR3 length is 14 residues. CDR1 GTSNPN and CDR2 SVGIG come from the germline V gene (reference sequence). Here the CDR3 DNA reads TGTGCCTGGAGTCTGGGACAGGGCTTTGATGGCTACACCTTC. The encoded protein is CAWSLGQGFDGYTF.

V gene TRBV27 combines with J gene TRBJ1-2, with no clear D. Deletions cut 0 bases from V and 0 bases from J, with 11 bases between. CDR3 length: 16 amino acids. The germline V gene encodes CDR1 MNHEY and CDR2 SMNVEV (reference sequence). For the CDR3, the DNA is TGTGCCAGCAGTTTATCGGGTGGTAGCGCTAACTATGGCTACACCTTC. Protein product: CASSLSGGSANYGYTF.

This clonotype was seen just once. The chain employs TRBV6-2 or TRBV6-3 and TRBJ2-7; 7 bases fit TRBD2. This CDR3 has 13 residues. Germline assignment: CDR1 MNHEY and CDR2 SVGEGT. V was clipped by 6 bases and J by 0 bases; unmatched bases: 2. CDR3 protein: CASRGDYSYEQYF. In DNA form, the CDR3 reads TGTGCCAGCAGGGGGGACTACTCCTACGAGCAGTACTTC.

The chain has TRBV4-3 and TRBJ2-2; 7 positions match TRBD1. Germline lookup yields CDR1 LGHNA and CDR2 YSLEER. CDR3 length equals 18 residues. Unmatched junction bases numbered 11, after V lost 0 bases and J lost 4 bases. The CDR3 protein is CASSQESQGFEGTGELFF. The CDR3 DNA is TGCGCCAGCAGCCAAGAGTCACAGGGGTTCGAAGGCACCGGGGAGCTGTTTTTT.

V gene TRBV30 combines with J gene TRBJ1-1, with D perhaps TRBD1 (5 bases). Germline lookup yields CDR1 GTSNPN and CDR2 SVGIG (reference sequence). V lost 5 bases and J lost 6, with 16 bases in between. This CDR3 contains 13 residues. The CDR3 region has the DNA TGTGCCTGGGGAGTGGGGGGAGGCTCTGAAGCTTTCTTT. Its protein product is CAWGVGGGSEAFF.

The rearrangement links TRBV6-2 or TRBV6-3 to TRBJ2-7; D possibly corresponds to TRBD1 (6 bases). Germline V CDR1 and CDR2: MNHEY, SVGEGT. V was shortened by 7 bases and J by 3 bases, with 16 bases between the two germline ends. The CDR3 sequence is 14 residues long. For the CDR3, the DNA is TGTGCCAGCACCCTGACAGGCCTTTTCTACGAGCAGTACTTC. Translating gives CASTLTGLFYEQYF.

This sequence joins TRBV4-1 and TRBJ2-3, with D unclear. CDR3 length: 15 amino acids. V shed 0 bases and J shed 0 bases, with 7 bases lying between them. Germline-derived CDR1 and CDR2 are MGHRA and YSYEKL. The DNA for the CDR3 is TGCGCCAGCAGCCAAGAGGTAGCAAGCACAGATACGCAGTATTTT. Translated, it gives CASSQEVASTDTQYF.